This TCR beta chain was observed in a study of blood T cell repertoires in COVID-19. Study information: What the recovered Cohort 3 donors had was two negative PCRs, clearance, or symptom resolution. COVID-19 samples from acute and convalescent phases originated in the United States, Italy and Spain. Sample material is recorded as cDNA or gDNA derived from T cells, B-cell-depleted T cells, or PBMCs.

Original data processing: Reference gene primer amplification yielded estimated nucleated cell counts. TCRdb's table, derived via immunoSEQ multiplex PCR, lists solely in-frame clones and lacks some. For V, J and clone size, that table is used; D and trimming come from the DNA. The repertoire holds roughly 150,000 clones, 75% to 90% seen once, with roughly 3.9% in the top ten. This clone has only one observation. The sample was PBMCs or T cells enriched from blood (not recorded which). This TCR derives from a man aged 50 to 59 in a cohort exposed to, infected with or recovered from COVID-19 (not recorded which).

Here the CDR3 DNA reads TGTGCCAGCAGCCAAGATCTTACGAGGGGGAGGGGTTCACCCCTCCACTTT. Translating it yields CASSQDLTRGRGSPLHF. The J gene is TRBJ1-6, the V gene TRBV14; D perhaps matches TRBD1 (6 bases). The germline gives CDR1 SGHDN, CDR2 FVKESK. CDR3 length equals 17 residues. V lost 0 bases, J lost 9 bases, and 18 bases lay in between.